The clone carrying this TCR beta chain was recorded at least ten times. MiXCR, applied by TCRdb to the RACE reads, yields one record per CDR3 protein. Of 60,000 to 80,000 distinct CDR3 sequences in the sample, about 6% are singletons; the top ten hold about 3.4%. Germline values: CDR1 DFQATT, CDR2 SNEGSKA (reference sequence). Trimming stripped 3 bases from V and 5 bases from J, with 11 bases between. The length of the CDR3 is 12 residues. Stated time point: healthy volunteer bleed at 6 weeks. The authors extracted total RNA from unfractionated whole blood. The sample is drawn from a study of human T cells and chemical hapten exposure.

The chain combines TRBV20-1 with TRBJ2-7; D gene ambiguous. The TCR originated in a female donor in good health. Some clones in this sample may be carry-over from other donors' samples. The sequenced material came from whole blood. The CDR3 DNA reads TGCAGTGCTAGCGGTAATAGAGACGAGCAGTACTTC. Translation gives CSASGNRDEQYF.